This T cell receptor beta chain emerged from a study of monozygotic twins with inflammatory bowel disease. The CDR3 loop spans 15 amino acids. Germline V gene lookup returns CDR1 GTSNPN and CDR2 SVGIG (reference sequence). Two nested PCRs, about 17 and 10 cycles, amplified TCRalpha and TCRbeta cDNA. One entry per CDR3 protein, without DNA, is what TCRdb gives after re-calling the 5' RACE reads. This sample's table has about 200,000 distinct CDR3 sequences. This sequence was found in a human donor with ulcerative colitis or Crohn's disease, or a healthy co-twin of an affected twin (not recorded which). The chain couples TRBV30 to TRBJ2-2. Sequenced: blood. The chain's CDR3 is CAWSVLTANTGELFF.